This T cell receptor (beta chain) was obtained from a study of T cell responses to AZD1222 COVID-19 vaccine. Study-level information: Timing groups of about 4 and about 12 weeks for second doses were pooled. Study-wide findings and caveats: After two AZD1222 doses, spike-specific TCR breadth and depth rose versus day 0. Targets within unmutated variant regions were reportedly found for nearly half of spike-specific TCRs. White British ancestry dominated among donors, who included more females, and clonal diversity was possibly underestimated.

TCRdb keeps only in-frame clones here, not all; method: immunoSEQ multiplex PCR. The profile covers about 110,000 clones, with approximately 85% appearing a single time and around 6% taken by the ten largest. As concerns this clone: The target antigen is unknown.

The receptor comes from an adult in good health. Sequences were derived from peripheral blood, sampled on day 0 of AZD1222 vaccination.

The chain's CDR3 is CATRGGGSSPLHF. The CDR3 DNA reads TGTGCCACCCGAGGAGGGGGGAGTTCACCCCTCCACTTT. The chain employs TRBV28 and TRBJ1-6, with D maybe TRBD1 (6 bases). The CDR3 sequence is 13 residues long. V lost 10 bases to trimming and J lost 9 bases, with 16 bases between them. Germline loops: CDR1 MDHEN, CDR2 SYDVKM.